Listed here are 25 T cell receptor beta chains from one sample, sequenced in a study of vaccination effects on CD4 cells after COVID-19. Their target antigens are unknown. Antigen-specific CD4+ T cell clonotypes were called by their expansion after viral peptide-pool culture in ViraFEST. Upon completion of roughly ten days in culture, CD4+ T cells were isolated. Participants were given two doses of BNT162b2 or mRNA-1273 vaccine. Profiled with immunoSEQ multiplex PCR; TCRdb holds only in-frame clones, not every one. The sample contains tens of thousands of clones, over 55% of which appear only once. The sequencing used CD4+ T cells from PBMCs cultured with SARS-CoV-2 spike peptides, collected after COVID-19 vaccination. Receptors were obtained from a human donor who received a COVID-19 vaccine.

This chain links TRBV4-1 with TRBJ1-4; D is perhaps TRBD1 (6 bases). This CDR3 spans 17 amino acids. V lost 0 bases to trimming and J lost 6 bases, with 17 bases between them. Germline assignment: CDR1 MGHRA and CDR2 YSYEKL. CDR3 protein: CASSQDSESAGDEKLFF. In DNA, the CDR3 is TGCGCCAGCAGCCAAGATTCAGAGTCGGCAGGGGATGAAAAACTGTTTTTT.

The chain carries TRBV2 and TRBJ2-2; D may be TRBD2 (5 bases). V was pared by 2 bases and J by 4 bases, with 14 bases between. The V gene's germline CDR1 is SNHLY and CDR2 FYNNEI. This CDR3 is built from 16 residues. CDR3 in DNA: TGTGCCAGCAGTGAACAATCGGGATTCGGCACCGGGGAGCTGTTTTTT. It codes for CASSEQSGFGTGELFF.

The chain employs TRBV15 and TRBJ2-3, with D tentatively TRBD1 or TRBD2 (6 bases each). Trimming shortened V by 4 bases and J by 1 base, and 12 bases separated the two germline ends. The CDR3 is 15 residues long. Germline V gives CDR1 LNHNV, CDR2 YYDKDF (reference sequence). The CDR3 loop is CATSKGGLGTDTQYF. CDR3 nucleotide sequence: TGTGCCACCAGCAAGGGGGGCCTGGGCACAGATACGCAGTATTTT.

V usage is TRBV6-5 and J usage is TRBJ1-2, with D unresolved. V was shortened by 8 bases and J by 8 bases, with 12 bases between the two germline ends. Germline CDR1 is MNHEY and CDR2 is SVGAGI. The CDR3 runs to 11 residues. The CDR3 nucleotides are TGTGCCAGCCCCGATGGCTTCGGCTACACCTTC. Translating it yields CASPDGFGYTF.

This sequence joins TRBV23-1 and TRBJ2-2, with D perhaps TRBD1 or TRBD2 (7 bases each). TRBV23-1 is assigned to the ORF class and has an uncertain function. V was clipped by 4 bases and J by 5 bases, with 17 bases between them. The CDR3 is made up of 16 amino acids. The CDR3 bases are TGCGCCAGCAGTCTCGGGGAGGGACAGCGGACCGGGGAGCTGTTTTTT. This codes for CASSLGEGQRTGELFF.

The chain combines TRBV14 with TRBJ2-7, with 10 bases identical to TRBD2. Germline V gives CDR1 SGHDN, CDR2 FVKESK. V lost 2 bases to trimming and J lost 0 bases; unmatched junction nucleotides: 1. This CDR3 contains 15 residues. The CDR3 DNA reads as TGTGCCAGCAGCCAAATAGCGGGAGGCTCCTACGAGCAGTACTTC. It is translated as CASSQIAGGSYEQYF.

This clone was counted a few times. This chain uses TRBV19 with TRBJ2-7, with 12 bases fitting TRBD2. Germline CDR1 and CDR2: LNHDA and SQIVND (reference sequence). CDR3 size: 16 residues. Trimming at V came to 6 bases and at J to 0 bases, leaving 6 bases not matched to a gene. CDR3 DNA sequence: TGTGCCAGTAGCGGACTAGCGGGGTCTTTCTCCTACGAGCAGTACTTC. Translating it yields CASSGLAGSFSYEQYF.

This clone appeared once. V is TRBV6-5 and J is TRBJ2-7, with TRBD2 matching over 13 bases. Looked up from germline, CDR1 is MNHEY and CDR2 is SVGAGI. Losses at the gene ends were 7 bases for V and 2 bases for J; bases not matched to a gene: 5. The CDR3 covers 15 residues. The CDR3 region has the DNA TGTGCCAGCAATTGGGGACTAGCGGGGACCTACGAGCAGTACTTC. Translated, it gives CASNWGLAGTYEQYF.

CDR3 coding DNA: TGTGCCAGCAGTGCAAGTTCCGGGACAGGGACTGGTGGCTACACCTTC. It codes for CASSASSGTGTGGYTF. The chain carries TRBV3-1 (or the pseudogene TRBV3-2) and TRBJ1-2, with 9 bases matching TRBD1. The junction had 15 bases not matched to a gene; V was cut back by 6 bases and J by 7 bases. The CDR3 consists of 16 residues. Germline loops: CDR1 LGHDT, CDR2 YNNKEL (reference sequence).

This clone was observed a handful of times. CDR3 region: CASSLSGNTIYF. The CDR3 DNA reads as TGTGCCAGCAGCCTCTCTGGAAACACCATATATTTT. The V call is TRBV3-1 (or the pseudogene TRBV3-2), the J call TRBJ1-3; no reliable D call. Germline values: CDR1 LGHDT, CDR2 YNNKEL (reference sequence). Between the trimmed V and J ends, which lost 4 bases and 0 bases, there was a span of 1 base. CDR3 size: 12 residues.

The chain has TRBV4-1 and TRBJ2-5; 7 positions agree with TRBD1. V was pared by 5 bases and J by 0 bases, with 3 bases of the junction left unmatched. CDR1 MGHRA and CDR2 YSYEKL come from the germline V gene. This CDR3 region has 14 residues. CDR3 amino acids: CASSDRENQETQYF. DNA of the CDR3: TGCGCCAGCAGCGACAGGGAAAACCAAGAGACCCAGTACTTC.

The chain couples TRBV5-5 to TRBJ2-1; 8 bases align to TRBD2. CDR3 length: 16 residues. V gave up 2 bases and J gave up 4 bases; unmatched junction bases: 8. Germline V gives CDR1 SGHKS, CDR2 YYEKEE (reference sequence). This CDR3 is CASSLQLAAKYNEQFF. CDR3 DNA: TGTGCCAGCAGCTTACAACTAGCGGCAAAATACAATGAGCAGTTCTTC.

This chain joins TRBV15 and TRBJ2-7; D is ambiguous. This CDR3 spans 13 amino acids. From germline, CDR1 is LNHNV and CDR2 YYDKDF (reference sequence). The ends were cut back, 9 bases at V and 5 bases at J, with 17 bases in the middle. The CDR3 loop reads CATSPGLKDEQYF. Written as DNA, the CDR3 is TGTGCCACAAGTCCCGGGTTGAAGGACGAGCAGTACTTC.

This clone was seen once. The chain carries TRBV6-5 and TRBJ2-3; 7 bases align to TRBD2. The CDR3 extends over 15 amino acids. Germline CDR1 is MNHEY and CDR2 is SVGAGI. The ends lost 5 bases at V and 2 bases at J; junction bases unmatched: 7. CDR3 in DNA: TGTGCCAGCAGTCGAGGAGCGGGGATCACAGATACGCAGTATTTT. Its protein is CASSRGAGITDTQYF.

The rearrangement uses TRBV2 and TRBJ1-5; D is uncertain. Germline CDR1 reads SNHLY; CDR2 reads FYNNEI. This CDR3 region has 14 residues. Trimming shortened V by 4 bases and J by 6 bases, and 13 bases separated the two germline ends. The DNA for the CDR3 is TGTGCCAGCAGTGTTTTTGCGGAGGGTCAGCCCCAGCATTTT. Translating gives CASSVFAEGQPQHF.

V is TRBV20-1 and J is TRBJ2-6, with 7 bases aligning to TRBD2. Unmatched junction bases numbered 1, after V lost 3 bases and J lost 2 bases. This CDR3 is 14 amino acids long. Germline-derived CDR1 and CDR2 are DFQATT and SNEGSKA (reference sequence). CDR3 residues: CSASGRAGANVLTF. DNA for the CDR3: TGCAGTGCTAGTGGGAGGGCTGGGGCCAACGTCCTGACTTTC.

This clone has only a few counts. The chain has TRBV29-1 and TRBJ1-2; D is ambiguous. This CDR3 has 12 residues. With 5 bases removed from V and 6 bases from J, the gap between germline ends came to 13 bases. The germline CDR1 and CDR2 sequences are SQVTM and ANQGSEA. DNA of the CDR3: TGCAGCGTTCTGCGGGGAAGAGATGGCTACACCTTC. It specifies CSVLRGRDGYTF.

The sample holds a few counts of this clone. The chain is built from TRBV18 and TRBJ2-7; no firm D call. The CDR3 has 12 residues. Germline CDR1 is KGHSH and CDR2 is LQKENI. Trimming removed 1 base from V and 5 bases from J, with 6 bases in between. The CDR3 DNA reads as TGTGCCAGCTCACCACTCAGGAACGAGCAGTACTTC. This gives the protein CASSPLRNEQYF.

The chain recombines TRBV10-3 with TRBJ2-5, with a weak D call TRBD1 (6 bases). The CDR3 extends over 15 amino acids. The V and J ends lost 10 bases and 1 base respectively, with 19 bases between them. CDR1 and CDR2 from the germline V gene are ENHRY and SYGVKD. The CDR3 sequence: CATTSDSNSQETQYF. In nucleotides, the CDR3 is TGTGCCACTACCTCGGACAGCAACTCCCAAGAGACCCAGTACTTC.

This chain connects TRBV2 to TRBJ2-1; TRBD1 aligns across 8 bases. The germline CDR1 and CDR2 sequences are SNHLY and FYNNEI. The CDR3 length is 13 residues. Trimming cost V 7 bases and J 6 bases; bases outside gene matches: 5. The CDR3 loop is CASMQGAGNEQFF. The DNA of the CDR3 is TGTGCCAGCATGCAGGGGGCTGGCAATGAGCAGTTCTTC. Based on the CDR3 plus reference TRBV2 and TRBJ2-1, the full variable domain is EPEVTQTPSHQVTQMGQEVILRCVPISNHLYFYWYRQILGQKVEFLVSFYNNEISEKSEIFDDQFSVERPDGSNFTLKIRSTKLEDSAMYFCASMQGAGNEQFFGPGTRLTVL.

This clone was counted between two and nine times. The chain uses TRBV7-9 and TRBJ2-2; a weak D match, TRBD1 (5 bases). The CDR3 totals 13 residues. Germline assignment: CDR1 SEHNR and CDR2 FQNEAQ (reference sequence). The ends were cut back, 2 bases at V and 6 bases at J, with 7 bases in the middle. The CDR3 protein is CASSLQGAGELFF. CDR3 nucleotide sequence: TGTGCCAGCAGCTTACAAGGGGCCGGGGAGCTGTTTTTT.

This clone was detected a few times. The chain uses TRBV19 and TRBJ1-2; a possible D gene is TRBD1 (5 bases). CDR1 and CDR2 from the germline V gene are LNHDA and SQIVND (reference sequence). V was cut by 6 bases and J by 7 bases, with 18 bases left in between. This CDR3 comprises 14 residues. The CDR3 region has the DNA TGTGCCAGTAGACCTCCGGCAGGGATAGGTGGCTACACCTTC. This codes for CASRPPAGIGGYTF. Together with reference TRBV19 and TRBJ1-2, the CDR3 gives the full variable domain: DGGITQSPKYLFRKEGQNVTLSCEQNLNHDAMYWYRQDPGQGLRLIYYSQIVNDFQKGDIAEGYSVSREKKESFPLTVTSAQKNPTAFYLCASRPPAGIGGYTFGSGTRLTVV.

The chain recombines TRBV3-1 (or the pseudogene TRBV3-2) with TRBJ2-5, with D perhaps TRBD2 (5 bases). The germline CDR1 and CDR2 sequences are LGHDT and YNNKEL (reference sequence). The CDR3 extends over 13 amino acids. V shed 0 bases and J shed 6 bases, with 8 bases lying between them. As DNA, the CDR3 is TGTGCCAGCAGCCAAGATCAGCGGCAGACCCAGTACTTC. Translated, it gives CASSQDQRQTQYF.

This chain links TRBV6-6 with TRBJ1-5; possibly TRBD1 for D (5 bases). Germline V gene sequence: CDR1 MNHNY, CDR2 SVGAGI (reference sequence). The V end was cut by 6 bases, the J end by 7 bases, with 16 bases between. This CDR3 comprises 14 residues. DNA for the CDR3: TGTGCCAGCAGCAGGGACTCTCGGGGGCAGCCCCAGCATTTT. This encodes CASSRDSRGQPQHF.

The J gene is TRBJ1-2, the V gene TRBV6-5; 7 nucleotides align to TRBD1. There are 15 residues in the CDR3. V dropped 6 bases and J dropped 2; count of bases not matched to a gene: 9. CDR1 is MNHEY and CDR2 is SVGAGI in the germline V gene. The CDR3 region is CASSPGQGVNYGYTF. In DNA, the CDR3 is TGTGCCAGCAGCCCCGGGCAGGGGGTAAACTATGGCTACACCTTC.